The T cell receptor (beta chain) described here comes from a study of T cells after yellow fever vaccination. The germline V gene has CDR1 MNHEY and CDR2 SMNVEV (reference sequence). The CDR3 consists of 16 residues. V lost 4 bases and J 2 bases, leaving 15 bases between the germline ends. This clonotype was detected many times. Its antigen is not identified. Regarding the study as a whole: The CD4 and CD8 compartments had a small share of their clonotypes in common. Primary-vaccination clones mostly resurfaced post-booster (96% CD4, roughly 87% CD8). A faster peak, day 5 versus 15, was reached by the weaker secondary response.

TCR cDNA was made by 5'RACE template switching, adding a universal primer site and UMIs. TCRdb processed the 5' RACE reads anew with MiXCR; each CDR3 protein has one entry. This table holds about 120,000 distinct CDR3 sequences, around 8% found once. The origin of this receptor is a man under 40 who received the YFV17D yellow fever vaccine. The sequences come from CD8+ T cells sorted from PBMCs, collected 45 days after the yellow fever booster vaccination. The V and J genes are TRBV27 and TRBJ2-1; the D is unclear. The CDR3 loop reads CASSSEFYLTYNEQFF. The CDR3 nucleotides are TGTGCCAGCAGTTCTGAGTTCTACTTGACCTACAATGAGCAGTTCTTC.